The entry below gives a single T cell receptor (beta chain) sequence along with its context. The antigen it recognizes is unknown. The input lacks base qualities; no much larger clone sits a single base away. These data come from a study of T cell responses to AZD1222 COVID-19 vaccine (dated by TCRdb to 2020 to 2023). Context from the whole study: Because spike-specific TCR depth and breadth did not differ between the two schedules, AZD1222 recipients who got a second dose at roughly 4 weeks were pooled with those who got a second dose at roughly 12 weeks. A total of 233 trial participants underwent TCR sequencing, of whom 200 to 220 received two doses of AZD1222 and approximately 25 received two doses of the MenACWY control vaccine. Trial participants were enrolled into age subgroups of 18-55, 56-69 and 70-plus years, which contained about 150, 27 and 61 TCR-sequenced participants, respectively.

The time point label of this sample denotes: baseline before first vaccination. The vaccinee samples were drawn from two UK trials, COV001 and COV002, one of which was a single-blind randomized controlled phase 2/3 trial testing AZD1222 (ChAdOx1 nCoV-19) in healthy adults. For TCRbeta chain sequencing, PBMC samples were collected from trial participants at day 0 and at day 28 after the second dose. Inclusive of the bounding cysteine and phenylalanine, the CDR3 is 16 residues long. The kept DNA is CDR3 alone, 48 bases in frame from the first base. In the germline V gene (reference sequence), CDR1 corresponds to MNHEY and CDR2 to SMNVEV. V is trimmed back by 0 bases and J by 3 bases, and the junction contains 4 bases that no gene match accounts for. Beyond this particular receptor, the publication reports: No day 14 peak-response samples were available, so repertoires were characterized only after the peak T cell response. Conclusions about previously exposed vaccinees are limited because only 6 or 7 AZD1222 recipients were SARS-CoV-2 seropositive at baseline. Vaccine-associated CD4 TCRs spanned the whole spike protein, with dominant responses in regions 160-218 and 743-854. Reportedly, almost half of the unique spike-specific TCRs recognized epitopes lying outside the regions that are mutated in the B.1.351 and B.1.1.7 variants. Participants were mostly white British and included more females than males, and it was suggested by the authors that clonal diversity may have been underestimated. After two AZD1222 doses, both the breadth and the depth of spike-specific TCRs were significantly higher than at day 0 and than in MenACWY recipients. The 56-69-year group was small, and its depth increase did not reach significance, likely because of low power.

The CDR3 regions of human TCRbeta chains were analyzed by immunosequencing. In the source study's methods: Repertoire TCRs were matched against a reference library of SARS-CoV-2-specific TCRs generated with the MIRA antigen-specificity platform. Breadth was defined as the fraction of unique TCRs that were SARS-CoV-2-associated. Depth was defined as the fraction of total T cells that were SARS-CoV-2-associated. Using the MIRA data, every spike-specific TCR was mapped to the spike region that the TCR reacted to and assigned to either a CD4 or a CD8 class. Log10-transformed breadth and depth values were compared by one-way ANOVA with Sidak's multiple comparisons tests. What TCRdb holds here is the immuneACCESS table cut down to in-frame rearrangements. Part of the clones is not present; checked against another copy, under half of the missing clones reflect an unresolved V gene, and the others are unexplained. V, J and clone size are those of that table, while D and trimming were read from the DNA. Recorded for this sample are under 120,000 clones; around 94% of them occurred a single time. Jointly, the top ten make up roughly 2.2% of the sample.

The rearrangement joined TRBV27 to TRBJ2-7, with 11 bases matching TRBD2. Source: peripheral blood, taken on day 0 of AZD1222 vaccination. The sequence was obtained from an adult in good health. The DNA reads as follows: TGTGCCAGCAGTTTATCGGGGACTAGCGGTAACTACGAGCAGTACTTC. It codes for CASSLSGTSGNYEQYF.